This T cell receptor beta chain originates from a study of blood T cell repertoires in COVID-19. The V gene's germline CDR1 is SSHAT and CDR2 FNYEAQ (reference sequence). The CDR3 is made up of 15 amino acids. Remarks on this clone: The junction and the germline gene differ at one end; a read error may be behind it.

TCRdb's copy holds only in-frame clones and misses some; the assay was immunoSEQ multiplex PCR. Here the sample spans around 310,000 clones, nearly 90% being singletons. This receptor was obtained from a woman aged 40 to 50 with COVID-19, enrolled during active disease. The gene calls are TRBV7-7 and TRBJ1-3; 7 nucleotides align to TRBD1. What was sequenced was peripheral blood. The CDR3 sequence is CASSLGGTAGNTIYF. CDR3 nucleotide sequence: TGTGCTAGCAGCTTAGGAGGGACAGCTGGAAACACCATATATTTT.